This TCR beta chain was recovered during a study of OX40 agonist ivuxolimab in advanced cancers. The CDR3 extends over 14 amino acids. Looked up from germline, CDR1 is SGHDT and CDR2 is YYEEEE. V lost 1 base and J lost 5, with 9 bases in between. Only in-frame clones appear in the TCRdb table, and some are missing; sequencing was by immunoSEQ multiplex PCR. The sample yields around 79,000 clones, more than 85% seen once. The sample was CD4+ or CD8+ T cells sorted from blood, taken in a trial of the OX40 agonist ivuxolimab. The receptor's source is an adult with an advanced solid tumor such as melanoma, head and neck, liver or kidney cancer. V usage is TRBV5-6 and J usage is TRBJ2-2; tentative D call: TRBD2 (5 bases). For the CDR3, the DNA is TGTGCCAGCAGCTTGATGGGGAGTACCGGGGAGCTGTTTTTT. It yields the protein CASSLMGSTGELFF.